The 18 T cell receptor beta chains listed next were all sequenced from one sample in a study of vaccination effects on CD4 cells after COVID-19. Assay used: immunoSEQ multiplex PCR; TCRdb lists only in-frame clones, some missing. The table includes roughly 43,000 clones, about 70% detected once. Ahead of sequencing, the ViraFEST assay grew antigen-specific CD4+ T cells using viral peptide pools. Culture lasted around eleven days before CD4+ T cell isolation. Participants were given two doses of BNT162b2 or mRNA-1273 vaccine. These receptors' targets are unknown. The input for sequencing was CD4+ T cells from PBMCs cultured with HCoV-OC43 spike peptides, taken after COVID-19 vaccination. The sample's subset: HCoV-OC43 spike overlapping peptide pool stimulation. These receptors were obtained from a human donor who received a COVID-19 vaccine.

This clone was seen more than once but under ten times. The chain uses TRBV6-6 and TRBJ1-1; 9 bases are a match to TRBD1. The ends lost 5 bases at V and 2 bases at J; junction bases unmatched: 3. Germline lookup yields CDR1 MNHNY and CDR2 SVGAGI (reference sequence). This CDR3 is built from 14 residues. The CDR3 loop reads CASSKTGGNTEAFF. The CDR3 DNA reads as TGTGCCAGCAGTAAAACAGGGGGCAACACTGAAGCTTTCTTT.

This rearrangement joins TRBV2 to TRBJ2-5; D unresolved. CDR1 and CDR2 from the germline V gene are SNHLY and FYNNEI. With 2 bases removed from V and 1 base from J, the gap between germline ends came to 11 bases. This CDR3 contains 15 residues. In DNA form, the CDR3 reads TGTGCCAGCAGTGAACTGCGCGGCAGCCAAGAGACCCAGTACTTC. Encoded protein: CASSELRGSQETQYF.

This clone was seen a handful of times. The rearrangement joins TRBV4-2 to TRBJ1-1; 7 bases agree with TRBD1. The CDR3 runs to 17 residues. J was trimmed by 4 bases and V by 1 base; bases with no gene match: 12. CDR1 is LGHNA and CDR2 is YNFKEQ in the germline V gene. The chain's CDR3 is CASSQAGQLYEGTEAFF. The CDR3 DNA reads TGTGCCAGCAGCCAAGCGGGACAGCTCTATGAGGGCACTGAAGCTTTCTTT.

The CDR3 DNA follows: TGTGCCAGCAGTTACTCCCGAGGAGGAACCTACGAGCAGTACTTC. Translation gives CASSYSRGGTYEQYF. The V gene is TRBV6-5, the J gene TRBJ2-7; tentatively, D is TRBD2 (5 bases). V shed 0 bases and J shed 2 bases, with 11 bases lying between them. The CDR3 is made up of 15 amino acids. Germline V gene sequence: CDR1 MNHEY, CDR2 SVGAGI.

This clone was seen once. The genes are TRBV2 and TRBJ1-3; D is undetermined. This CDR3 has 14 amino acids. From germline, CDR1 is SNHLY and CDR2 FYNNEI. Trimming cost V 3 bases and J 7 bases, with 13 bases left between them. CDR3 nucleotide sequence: TGTGCCAGCAGTGATCTCGGCAGATTGAACACCATATATTTT. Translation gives CASSDLGRLNTIYF.

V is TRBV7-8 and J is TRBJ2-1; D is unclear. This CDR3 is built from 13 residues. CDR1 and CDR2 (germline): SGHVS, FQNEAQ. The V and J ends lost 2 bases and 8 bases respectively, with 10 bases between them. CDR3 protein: CASSLPRSDEQFF. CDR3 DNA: TGTGCCAGCAGCTTACCCAGGTCTGATGAGCAGTTCTTC.

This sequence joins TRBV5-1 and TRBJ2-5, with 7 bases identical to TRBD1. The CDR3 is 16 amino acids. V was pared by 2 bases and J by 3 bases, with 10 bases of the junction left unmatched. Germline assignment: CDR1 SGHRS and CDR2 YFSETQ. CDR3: CASSLEGGRQEETQYF. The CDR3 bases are TGCGCCAGCAGCTTAGAAGGGGGCAGGCAGGAAGAGACCCAGTACTTC.

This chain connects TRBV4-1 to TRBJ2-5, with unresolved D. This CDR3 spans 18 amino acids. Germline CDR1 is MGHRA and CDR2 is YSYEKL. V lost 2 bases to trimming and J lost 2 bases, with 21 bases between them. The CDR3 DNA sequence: TGCGCCAGCAGCCAACCCCCTCGCGTGGTAGCCGGGCAAGAGACCCAGTACTTC. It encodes CASSQPPRVVAGQETQYF.

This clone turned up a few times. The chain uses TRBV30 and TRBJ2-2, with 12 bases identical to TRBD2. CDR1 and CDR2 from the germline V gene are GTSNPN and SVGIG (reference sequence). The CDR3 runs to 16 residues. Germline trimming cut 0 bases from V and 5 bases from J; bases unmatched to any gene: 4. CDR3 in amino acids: CAWSVGLAGFTGELFF. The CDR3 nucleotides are TGTGCCTGGAGTGTAGGACTAGCGGGATTTACCGGGGAGCTGTTTTTT.

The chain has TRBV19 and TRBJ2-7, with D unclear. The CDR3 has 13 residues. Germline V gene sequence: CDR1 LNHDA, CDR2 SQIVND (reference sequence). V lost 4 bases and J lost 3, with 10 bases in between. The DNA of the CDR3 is TGTGCCAGTAGTAGTAAACAGTTCTACGAGCAGTACTTC. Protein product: CASSSKQFYEQYF.

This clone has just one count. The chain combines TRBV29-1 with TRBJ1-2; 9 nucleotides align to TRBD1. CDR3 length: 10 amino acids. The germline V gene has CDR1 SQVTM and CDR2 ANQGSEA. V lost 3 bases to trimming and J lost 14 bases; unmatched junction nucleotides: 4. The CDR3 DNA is TGCAGCGTTGAGGGACAGGGTTATACCTTC. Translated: CSVEGQGYTF.

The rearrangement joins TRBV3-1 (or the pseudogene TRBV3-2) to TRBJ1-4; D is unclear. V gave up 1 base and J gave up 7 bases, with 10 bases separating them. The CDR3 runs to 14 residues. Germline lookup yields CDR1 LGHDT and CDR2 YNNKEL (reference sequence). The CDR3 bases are TGTGCCAGCAGCCAAGCAACGGGAGGTGAAAAACTGTTTTTT. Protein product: CASSQATGGEKLFF.

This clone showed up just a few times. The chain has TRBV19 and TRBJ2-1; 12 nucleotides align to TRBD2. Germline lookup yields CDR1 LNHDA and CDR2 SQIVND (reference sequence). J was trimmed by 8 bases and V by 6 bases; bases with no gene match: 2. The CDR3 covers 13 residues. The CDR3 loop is CASSLAGGDEQFF. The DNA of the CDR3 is TGTGCCAGTAGCCTAGCGGGAGGGGATGAGCAGTTCTTC. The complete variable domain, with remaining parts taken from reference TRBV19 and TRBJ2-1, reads DGGITQSPKYLFRKEGQNVTLSCEQNLNHDAMYWYRQDPGQGLRLIYYSQIVNDFQKGDIAEGYSVSREKKESFPLTVTSAQKNPTAFYLCASSLAGGDEQFFGPGTRLTVL.

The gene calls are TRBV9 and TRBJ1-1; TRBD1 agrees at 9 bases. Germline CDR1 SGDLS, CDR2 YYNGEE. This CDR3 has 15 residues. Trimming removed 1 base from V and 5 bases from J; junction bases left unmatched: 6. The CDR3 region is CASSVRQGERTEAFF. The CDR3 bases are TGTGCCAGCAGCGTACGACAGGGGGAGCGAACTGAAGCTTTCTTT. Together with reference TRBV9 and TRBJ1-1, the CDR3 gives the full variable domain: DSGVTQTPKHLITATGQRVTLRCSPRSGDLSVYWYQQSLDQGLQFLIQYYNGEERAKGNILERFSAQQFPDLHSELNLSSLELGDSALYFCASSVRQGERTEAFFGQGTRLTVV.

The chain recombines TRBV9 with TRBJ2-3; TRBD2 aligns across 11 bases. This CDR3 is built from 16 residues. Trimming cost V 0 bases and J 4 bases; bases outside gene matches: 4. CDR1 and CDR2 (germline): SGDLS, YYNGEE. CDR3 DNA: TGTGCCAGCAGCGTAGGTTTTAGCGGGGGGGCAGATACGCAGTATTTT. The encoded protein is CASSVGFSGGADTQYF.

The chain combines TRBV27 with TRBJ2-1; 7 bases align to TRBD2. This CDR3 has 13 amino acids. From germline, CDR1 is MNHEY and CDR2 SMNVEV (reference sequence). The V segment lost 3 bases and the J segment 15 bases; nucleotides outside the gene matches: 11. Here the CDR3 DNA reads TGTGCCAGCAGTTTCTCAGGCGCGGCTAGCGGGTTCTTC. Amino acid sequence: CASSFSGAASGFF.

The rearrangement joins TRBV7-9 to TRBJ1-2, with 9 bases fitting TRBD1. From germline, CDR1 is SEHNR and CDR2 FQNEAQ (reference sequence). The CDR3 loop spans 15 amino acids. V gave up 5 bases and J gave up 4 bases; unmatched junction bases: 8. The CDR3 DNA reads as TGTGCCAGCAGCCCAGGGACAGGGAGTCGCTATGGCTACACCTTC. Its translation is CASSPGTGSRYGYTF.

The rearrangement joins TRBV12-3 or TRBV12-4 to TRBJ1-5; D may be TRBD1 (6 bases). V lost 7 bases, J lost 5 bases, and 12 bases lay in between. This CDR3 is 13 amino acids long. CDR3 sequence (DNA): TGTGCCAGCACCAGGGACACTTATCAGCCCCAGCATTTT. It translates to CASTRDTYQPQHF.